This is a list of T cell receptor beta chains from one sample in a study of cytomegalovirus exposure and HLA in healthy donors. The table came from immunoSEQ multiplex PCR; TCRdb's copy has only in-frame clones and leaves some out. The sample lists 110,000 or so clones, roughly four fifths occurring once. Sequencing input: PBMCs. The source of these receptors is a woman under 30 in good health and CMV-seronegative. Each CDR3 is given with its conserved first and last residue. D genes are given only for firm matches. Size values are once, few and many counts, or a class for expanded clones, and some rows have none.

>TRBV28|TRBJ1-1|TRBD1|-
CASSRDRVAEAFF
TGTGCCAGCAGTCGTGACAGGGTGGCTGAAGCTTTCTTT
>TRBV28|TRBJ2-3|TRBD2|-
CASTCLPSGMYPSTDTQYF
TGTGCCAGCACCTGCCTCCCTAGCGGGATGTATCCTAGCACAGATACGCAGTATTTT
>TRBV5-8|TRBJ1-1|TRBD1|-
CASSWVFGTGDWSTEAFF
TGTGCCAGCAGCTGGGTTTTTGGGACAGGGGACTGGAGCACTGAAGCTTTCTTT
>TRBV5-1|TRBJ1-2|TRBD1|-
CASSLTGEYGYTF
TGCGCCAGCAGCTTGACAGGGGAGTATGGCTACACCTTC
>TRBV4-1|TRBJ2-2|-|-
CASSQVPRALGTGELFF
TGCGCCAGCAGCCAAGTTCCTAGAGCGTTAGGCACCGGGGAGCTGTTTTTT
>TRBV2|TRBJ1-5|TRBD1|-
CASSEGTANQPQHF
TGTGCCAGCAGTGAGGGGACAGCTAATCAGCCCCAGCATTTT
>TRBV4-3|TRBJ1-2|TRBD1|-
CASGQEGTANYGYTF
TGCGCCAGCGGCCAAGAAGGGACAGCTAACTATGGCTACACCTTC
>TRBV30|TRBJ2-5|TRBD2|once
CAWSGLAGVLFQETQYF
TGTGCCTGGAGTGGACTAGCGGGGGTACTTTTCCAAGAGACCCAGTACTTC
>TRBV28|TRBJ2-5|TRBD2|-
CASSLSGTSGSVETQYF
TGTGCCAGCAGTCTCTCCGGGACTAGCGGGAGCGTGGAGACCCAGTACTTC
>TRBV7-9|TRBJ1-1|-|-
CASSMGQLNTEAFF
TGTGCCAGCAGCATGGGACAACTGAACACTGAAGCTTTCTTT
>TRBV7-9|TRBJ1-1|-|-
CASSLVSDTEAFF
TGTGCCAGCAGCTTAGTATCGGACACTGAAGCTTTCTTT
>TRBV11-2|TRBJ2-3|TRBD1|-
CASSLGETGGTDTQYF
TGTGCCAGCAGCTTAGGGGAGACAGGGGGCACAGATACGCAGTATTTT
>TRBV28|TRBJ2-7|-|few
CASSTPNPGYEQYF
TGTGCCAGCAGTACTCCCAACCCTGGCTACGAGCAGTACTTC
>TRBV28|TRBJ1-2|TRBD1|few
CASSLSILRQGVLRGYTF
TGTGCCAGCAGTTTATCAATCCTAAGACAGGGGGTACTGAGGGGCTACACCTTC
>TRBV7-2|TRBJ2-1|-|once
CASSPRFSGVYNEQFF
TGTGCCAGCAGTCCCCGATTTAGCGGAGTATACAATGAGCAGTTCTTC
>TRBV30|TRBJ2-3|TRBD1|-
CAWSLGQGGDTQYF
TGTGCCTGGAGCCTGGGACAGGGGGGTGATACGCAGTATTTT
>TRBV5-1|TRBJ2-5|TRBD1|few
CASSGQAKETQYF
TGCGCCAGCAGCGGACAGGCAAAAGAGACCCAGTACTTC
>TRBV4-1|TRBJ2-3|-|-
CASSQDRGTQNTQYF
TGCGCCAGCAGCCAAGATCGGGGGACCCAGAATACGCAGTATTTT
>TRBV6-4|TRBJ2-1|TRBD2|once
CASSSLSGAYNEQFF
TGTGCCAGCAGTTCCCTTAGCGGGGCCTACAATGAGCAGTTCTTC
>TRBV7-9|TRBJ1-3|-|-
CASGQGGGNTIYF
TGTGCCAGCGGGCAGGGAGGAGGAAACACCATATATTTT
>TRBV4-1|TRBJ2-5|-|-
CASSQVAARVEETQYF
TGCGCCAGCAGCCAAGTCGCTGCGCGGGTAGAAGAGACCCAGTACTTC
>TRBV27|TRBJ1-2|TRBD1|-
CASSYSWDRISGYTF
TGTGCCAGCAGTTATTCGTGGGACAGGATTAGTGGCTACACCTTC
>TRBV5-1|TRBJ2-5|TRBD1|-
CASSLEGRGWETQYF
TGCGCCAGCAGCTTGGAAGGCAGGGGGTGGGAGACCCAGTACTTC
>TRBV18|TRBJ1-1|-|-
CASSRGSTEAFF
TGTGCCAGCTCCCGAGGGAGCACTGAAGCTTTCTTT
>TRBV10-2|TRBJ2-1|TRBD1|-
CASSELSRDSNEQFF
TGCGCCAGCAGTGAGTTGTCCCGGGACAGCAATGAGCAGTTCTTC
>TRBV5-1|TRBJ2-3|-|once
CASVLAAGDTQYF
TGCGCCAGCGTCCTAGCTGCGGGAGATACGCAGTATTTT
>TRBV5-1|TRBJ2-3|-|-
CASSLVGTEPSTDTQYF
TGCGCCAGCAGCTTGGTTGGTACAGAGCCTAGCACAGATACGCAGTATTTT
>TRBV7-8|TRBJ2-2|TRBD2|once
CASRGLAGEPNTGELFF
TGTGCCAGCAGGGGACTAGCGGGAGAACCGAACACCGGGGAGCTGTTTTTT
>TRBV25-1|TRBJ2-5|TRBD1|-
CASSDPGGGETQYF
TGTGCCAGCAGTGATCCAGGGGGCGGCGAGACCCAGTACTTC
>TRBV6-6|TRBJ2-1|TRBD1|-
CASTHGDRTPYNEQFF
TGTGCCAGCACTCATGGGGACAGGACTCCCTACAATGAGCAGTTCTTC
>TRBV20-1|TRBJ2-3|-|-
CSATSDTQYF
TGCAGTGCTACGTCTGATACGCAGTATTTT
>TRBV29-1|TRBJ1-4|-|few
CSATGGGLEKLFF
TGCAGCGCCACAGGCGGGGGTCTGGAAAAACTGTTTTTT
>TRBV5-1|TRBJ2-1|TRBD2|-
CASSFAGDTYNEQFF
TGCGCCAGCAGCTTTGCGGGAGACACCTACAATGAGCAGTTCTTC
>TRBV5-1|TRBJ2-3|TRBD1|-
CASSSTTGGSADTQYF
TGCGCCAGCAGCTCGACGACAGGGGGTAGCGCAGATACGCAGTATTTT
>TRBV9|TRBJ2-1|TRBD2|-
CASSVLAGGENEQFF
TGTGCCAGCAGCGTGCTAGCGGGGGGCGAGAATGAGCAGTTCTTC
>TRBV4-3|TRBJ2-2|-|-
CASSQVSRGGGELFF
TGCGCCAGCAGCCAAGTAAGCAGGGGCGGCGGGGAGCTGTTTTTT
>TRBV27|TRBJ1-1|TRBD1|-
CASSSPNRGRATEAFF
TGTGCCAGCAGTTCGCCAAACAGGGGGCGAGCCACTGAAGCTTTCTTT
>TRBV6-5|TRBJ2-4|TRBD1|-
CASSSDRGEKNIQYF
TGTGCCAGCAGCAGCGACAGGGGCGAGAAAAACATTCAGTACTTC
>TRBV7-7|TRBJ2-1|TRBD2|few
CASSLLPSGGNEQFF
TGTGCCAGCAGCTTACTCCCTTCGGGGGGGAATGAGCAGTTCTTC
>TRBV5-6|TRBJ2-3|-|-
CASSLTRADTQYF
TGTGCCAGCAGCTTGACCCGCGCAGATACGCAGTATTTT
>TRBV6-1|TRBJ2-7|TRBD2|few
CASSELGGRYEQYF
TGTGCCAGCAGTGAGTTGGGGGGGAGGTACGAGCAGTACTTC
>TRBV27|TRBJ1-1|-|-
CASSTAGVTEAFF
TGTGCCAGCAGTACCGCAGGGGTCACTGAAGCTTTCTTT
>TRBV5-1|TRBJ2-1|-|-
CASSLVLSRLNEQFF
TGCGCCAGCAGCTTGGTGCTTTCCAGGCTCAATGAGCAGTTCTTC
>TRBV28|TRBJ1-5|-|-
CASSLGQGMHQPQHF
TGTGCCAGCAGTTTGGGTCAGGGGATGCATCAGCCCCAGCATTTT
>TRBV29-1|TRBJ2-3|TRBD1|-
CSVVGRTGDTDTQYF
TGCAGCGTTGTTGGACGGACAGGGGATACAGATACGCAGTATTTT
>TRBV25-1|TRBJ1-1|-|-
CASSEWGDGNTEAFF
TGTGCCAGCAGTGAATGGGGGGACGGGAACACTGAAGCTTTCTTT
>TRBV4-3|TRBJ2-6|-|medium-sized
CASSQDGTTGANVLTF
TGCGCCAGCAGCCAAGATGGGACAACTGGGGCCAACGTCCTGACTTTC
>TRBV4-2|TRBJ2-5|TRBD2|-
CASSQSLEGGQETQYF
TGTGCCAGCAGCCAATCCCTCGAGGGAGGGCAAGAGACCCAGTACTTC
>TRBV30|TRBJ2-5|TRBD2|-
CAWSQGGRETQYF
TGTGCCTGGAGTCAGGGAGGGAGGGAGACCCAGTACTTC
>TRBV27|TRBJ2-1|-|-
CASSILTGVNEQFF
TGTGCCAGCAGTATCCTAACGGGAGTTAATGAGCAGTTCTTC
>TRBV5-1|TRBJ1-4|-|-
CASSLDAYSGNEKLFF
TGCGCCAGCAGCCTGGACGCGTACAGCGGGAATGAAAAACTGTTTTTT
>TRBV10-3|TRBJ1-5|-|-
CAISDGASMEPQHF
TGTGCCATCAGTGACGGTGCCTCAATGGAGCCCCAGCATTTT
>TRBV5-6|TRBJ1-2|-|few
CASSLGGAGYGYTF
TGTGCCAGCAGCTTGGGCGGGGCCGGGTATGGCTACACCTTC